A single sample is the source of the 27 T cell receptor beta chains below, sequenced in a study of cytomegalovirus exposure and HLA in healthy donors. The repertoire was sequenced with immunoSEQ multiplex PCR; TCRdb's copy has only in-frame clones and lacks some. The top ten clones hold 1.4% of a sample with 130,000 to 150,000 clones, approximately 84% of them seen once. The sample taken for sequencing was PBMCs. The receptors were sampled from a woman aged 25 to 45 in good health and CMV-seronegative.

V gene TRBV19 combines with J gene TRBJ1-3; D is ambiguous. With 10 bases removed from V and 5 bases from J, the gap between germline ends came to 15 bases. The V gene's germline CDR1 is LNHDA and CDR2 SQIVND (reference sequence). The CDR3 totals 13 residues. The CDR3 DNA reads TGTGCCACCTCACTTACCCCCAGAAACACCATATATTTT. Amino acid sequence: CATSLTPRNTIYF.

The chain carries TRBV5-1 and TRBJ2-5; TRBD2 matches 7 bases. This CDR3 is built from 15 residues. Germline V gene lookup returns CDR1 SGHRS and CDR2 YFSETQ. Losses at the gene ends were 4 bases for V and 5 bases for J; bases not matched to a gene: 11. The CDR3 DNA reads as TGCGCCAGCAGCCCCAGATGGGGGAGGGTGGAGACCCAGTACTTC. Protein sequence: CASSPRWGRVETQYF.

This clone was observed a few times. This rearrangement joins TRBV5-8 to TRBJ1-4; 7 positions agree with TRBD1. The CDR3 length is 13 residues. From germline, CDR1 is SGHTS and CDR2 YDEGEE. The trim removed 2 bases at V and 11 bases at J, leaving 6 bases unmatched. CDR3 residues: CASSLGYRGKLFF. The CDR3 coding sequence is TGTGCCAGCAGCTTAGGCTACAGGGGTAAACTGTTTTTT.

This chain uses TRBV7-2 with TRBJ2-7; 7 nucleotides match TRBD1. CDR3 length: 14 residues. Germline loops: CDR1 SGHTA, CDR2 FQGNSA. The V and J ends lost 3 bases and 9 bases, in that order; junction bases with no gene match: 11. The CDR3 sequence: CASSLSTGVGGQYF. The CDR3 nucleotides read TGTGCCAGCAGCTTGTCCACAGGGGTGGGTGGGCAGTACTTC.

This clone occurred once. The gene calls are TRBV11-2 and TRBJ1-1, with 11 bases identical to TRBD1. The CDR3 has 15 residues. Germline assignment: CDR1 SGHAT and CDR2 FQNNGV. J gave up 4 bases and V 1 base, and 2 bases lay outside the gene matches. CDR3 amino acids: CASSLAGQGVTEAFF. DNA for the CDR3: TGTGCCAGCAGCTTAGCGGGACAGGGGGTCACTGAAGCTTTCTTT.

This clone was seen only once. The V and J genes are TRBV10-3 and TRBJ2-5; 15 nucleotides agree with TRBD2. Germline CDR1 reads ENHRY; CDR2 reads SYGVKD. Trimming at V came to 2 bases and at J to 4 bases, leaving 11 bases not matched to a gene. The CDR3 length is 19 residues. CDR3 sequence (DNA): TGTGCCATCAGTGAGGGGGGACTAGCGGGGGGACACTATGGAGAGACCCAGTACTTC. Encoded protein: CAISEGGLAGGHYGETQYF.

This CDR3 is CASSPWTSANEQFF. The CDR3 DNA reads TGTGCCAGCTCACCCTGGACTAGTGCCAATGAGCAGTTCTTC. The J gene is TRBJ2-1, the V gene TRBV18; 7 bases fit TRBD2. The CDR3 has 14 amino acids. Per germline, CDR1 KGHSH and CDR2 LQKENI. The ends lost 3 bases at V and 6 bases at J; junction bases unmatched: 5.

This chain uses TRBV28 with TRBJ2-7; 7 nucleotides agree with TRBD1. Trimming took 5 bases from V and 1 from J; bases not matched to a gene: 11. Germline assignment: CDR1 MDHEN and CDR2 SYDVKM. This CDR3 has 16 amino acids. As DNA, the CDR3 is TGTGCCAGCAGTCCGGGACAGCGCACGAAATCCTACGAGCAGTACTTC. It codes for CASSPGQRTKSYEQYF.

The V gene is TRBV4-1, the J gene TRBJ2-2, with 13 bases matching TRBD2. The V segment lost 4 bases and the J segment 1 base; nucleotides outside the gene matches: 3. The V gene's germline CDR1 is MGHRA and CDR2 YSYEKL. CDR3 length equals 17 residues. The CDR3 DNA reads TGCGCCAGCAGCCGACGGACTAGCGGGAGGAACACCGGGGAGCTGTTTTTT. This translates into CASSRRTSGRNTGELFF.

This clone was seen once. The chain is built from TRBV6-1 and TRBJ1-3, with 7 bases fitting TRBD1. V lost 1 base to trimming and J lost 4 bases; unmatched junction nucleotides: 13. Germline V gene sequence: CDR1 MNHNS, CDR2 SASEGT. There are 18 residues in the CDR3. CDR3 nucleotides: TGTGCCAGCAGTGAAGGCTCATCCACAGGGGCCGCGGGAAACACCATATATTTT. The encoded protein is CASSEGSSTGAAGNTIYF.

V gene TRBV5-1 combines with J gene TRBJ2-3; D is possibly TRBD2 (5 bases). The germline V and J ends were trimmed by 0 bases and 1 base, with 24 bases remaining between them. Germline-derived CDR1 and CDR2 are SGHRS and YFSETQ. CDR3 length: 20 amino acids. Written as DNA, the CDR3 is TGCGCCAGCAGCTTGGACTCCCGTACGGGGTCTCCGAGGGGCACAGATACGCAGTATTTT. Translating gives CASSLDSRTGSPRGTDTQYF.

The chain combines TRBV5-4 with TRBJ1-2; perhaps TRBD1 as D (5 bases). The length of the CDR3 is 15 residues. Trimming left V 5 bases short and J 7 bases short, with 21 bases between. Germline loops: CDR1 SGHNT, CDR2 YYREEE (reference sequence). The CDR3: CASSPGGTKDSGYTF. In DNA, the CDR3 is TGTGCCAGCAGTCCGGGGGGGACTAAGGACTCTGGCTACACCTTC.

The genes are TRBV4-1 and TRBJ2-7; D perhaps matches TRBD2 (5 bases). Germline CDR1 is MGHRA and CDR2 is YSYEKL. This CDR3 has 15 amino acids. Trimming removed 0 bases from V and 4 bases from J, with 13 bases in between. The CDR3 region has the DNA TGCGCCAGCAGCCAAGACGAGGGTAAAAAATACGAGCAGTACTTC. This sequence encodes CASSQDEGKKYEQYF.

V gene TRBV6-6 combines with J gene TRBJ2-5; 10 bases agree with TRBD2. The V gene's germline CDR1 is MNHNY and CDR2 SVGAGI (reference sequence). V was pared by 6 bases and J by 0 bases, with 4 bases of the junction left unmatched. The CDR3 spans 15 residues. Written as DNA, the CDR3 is TGTGCCAGCAGCCTAGCGGGGGAGAACCAAGAGACCCAGTACTTC. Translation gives CASSLAGENQETQYF.

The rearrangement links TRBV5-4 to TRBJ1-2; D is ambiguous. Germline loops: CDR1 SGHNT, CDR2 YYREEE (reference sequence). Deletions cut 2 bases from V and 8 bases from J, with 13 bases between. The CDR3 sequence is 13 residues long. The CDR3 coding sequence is TGTGCCAGCAGCTTACAATTCCCCCTGGGCTACACCTTC. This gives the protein CASSLQFPLGYTF.

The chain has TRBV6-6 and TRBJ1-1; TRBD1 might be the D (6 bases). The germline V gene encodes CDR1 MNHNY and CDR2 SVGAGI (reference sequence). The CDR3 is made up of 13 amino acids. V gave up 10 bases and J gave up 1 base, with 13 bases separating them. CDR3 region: CATIDRSNTEAFF. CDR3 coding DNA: TGTGCCACTATAGACAGGTCGAACACTGAAGCTTTCTTT.

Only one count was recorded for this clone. The CDR3 DNA reads TGTGCCAGCAGCTTTGACAGGGGGGGTACGCAGTATTTT. Encoded protein: CASSFDRGGTQYF. This rearrangement joins TRBV7-3 to TRBJ2-3, with 9 bases that match TRBD1. CDR3 length: 13 residues. V shed 3 bases and J 8 bases; nucleotides not matched to a gene: 3. CDR1 is SGHTA and CDR2 is FQGTGA in the germline V gene.

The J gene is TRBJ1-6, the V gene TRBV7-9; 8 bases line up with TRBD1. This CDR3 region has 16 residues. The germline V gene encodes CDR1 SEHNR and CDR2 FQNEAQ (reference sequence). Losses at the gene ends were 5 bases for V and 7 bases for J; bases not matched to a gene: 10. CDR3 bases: TGTGCCAGCAGCCCCCTCAACAGGGGGTGGAATTCACCCCTCCACTTT. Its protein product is CASSPLNRGWNSPLHF.

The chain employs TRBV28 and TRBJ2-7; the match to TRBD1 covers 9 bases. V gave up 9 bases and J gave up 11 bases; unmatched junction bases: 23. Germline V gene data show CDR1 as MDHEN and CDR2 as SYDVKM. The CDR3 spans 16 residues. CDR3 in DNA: TGTGCCAGTACTCTGGGAGGGGGACAGGGCCCACAAAAGAAGTACTTC. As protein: CASTLGGGQGPQKKYF.

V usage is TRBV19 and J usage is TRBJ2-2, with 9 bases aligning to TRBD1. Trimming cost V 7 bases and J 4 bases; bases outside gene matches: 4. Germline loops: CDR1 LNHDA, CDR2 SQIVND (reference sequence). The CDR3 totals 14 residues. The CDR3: CASTDRGFTGELFF. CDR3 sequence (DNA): TGTGCCAGTACCGACAGGGGGTTCACCGGGGAGCTGTTTTTT.

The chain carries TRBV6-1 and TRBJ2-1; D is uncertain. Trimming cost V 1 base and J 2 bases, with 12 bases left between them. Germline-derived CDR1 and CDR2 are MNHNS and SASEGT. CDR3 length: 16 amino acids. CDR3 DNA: TGTGCCAGCAGTGAAGGACCTCAGGCCCCCTACAATGAGCAGTTCTTC. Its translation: CASSEGPQAPYNEQFF.

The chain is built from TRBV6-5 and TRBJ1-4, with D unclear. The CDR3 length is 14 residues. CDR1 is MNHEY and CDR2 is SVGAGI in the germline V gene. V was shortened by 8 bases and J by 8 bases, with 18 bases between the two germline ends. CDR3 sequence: CASGPAGKGEKLFF. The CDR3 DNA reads TGTGCCAGCGGCCCTGCGGGTAAGGGAGAAAAACTGTTTTTT.

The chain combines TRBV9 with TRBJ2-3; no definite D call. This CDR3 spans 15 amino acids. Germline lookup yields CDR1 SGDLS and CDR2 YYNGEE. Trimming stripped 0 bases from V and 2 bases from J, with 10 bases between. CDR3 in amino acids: CASSVGATSTDTQYF. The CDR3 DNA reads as TGTGCCAGCAGCGTAGGCGCCACCTCCACAGATACGCAGTATTTT.

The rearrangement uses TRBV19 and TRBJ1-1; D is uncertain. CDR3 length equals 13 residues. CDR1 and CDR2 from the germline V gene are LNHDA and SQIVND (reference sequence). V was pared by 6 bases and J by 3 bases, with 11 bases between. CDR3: CASRNSGYTEAFF. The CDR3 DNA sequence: TGTGCCAGTAGAAACTCAGGATACACTGAAGCTTTCTTT.

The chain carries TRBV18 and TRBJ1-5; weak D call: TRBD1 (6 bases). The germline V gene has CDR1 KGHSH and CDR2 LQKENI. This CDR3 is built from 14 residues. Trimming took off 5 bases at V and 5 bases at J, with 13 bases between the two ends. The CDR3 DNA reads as TGTGCCAGCTCATCAACAGGGCGGGATCAGCCCCAGCATTTT. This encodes CASSSTGRDQPQHF.

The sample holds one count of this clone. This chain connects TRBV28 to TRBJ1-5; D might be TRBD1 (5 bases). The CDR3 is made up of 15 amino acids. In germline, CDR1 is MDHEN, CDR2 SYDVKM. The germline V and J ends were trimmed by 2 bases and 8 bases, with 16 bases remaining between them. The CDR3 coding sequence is TGTGCCAGCAGTTTACGCCAGGGTTACCTAAAGCCCCAGCATTTT. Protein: CASSLRQGYLKPQHF.

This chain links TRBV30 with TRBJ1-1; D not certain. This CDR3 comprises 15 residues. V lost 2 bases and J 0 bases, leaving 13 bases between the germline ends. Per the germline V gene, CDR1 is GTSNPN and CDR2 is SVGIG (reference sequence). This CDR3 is CAWSNPETLNTEAFF. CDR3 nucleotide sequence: TGTGCCTGGAGTAACCCTGAAACTTTGAACACTGAAGCTTTCTTT.